Presented here are 25 T cell receptor beta chains from one specimen sequenced in a study of human T cells and chemical hapten exposure. Noted treatment: therapeutic diphenylcyclopropenone sensitization with weekly scalp DPC. Within the library, unique molecular identifiers were attached to each individual cDNA molecule. TCRdb analysed the reads with MiXCR anew, one entry per CDR3 protein. In the table there are approximately 140 distinct CDR3 sequences, about 64% of which are singletons. Material: whole blood, obtained before DPC sensitization or 2, 6, or about 24 weeks after (not recorded which). All receptors come from an adult with alopecia areata. Some clones in this sample may be carry-over from other donors' samples. This table probably holds off-target reads from a library built for another chain.

The V call is TRBV20-1, the J call TRBJ1-5; a weak D match, TRBD1 (5 bases). The CDR3 length is 13 residues. The ends were cut back, 3 bases at V and 1 base at J, with 7 bases in the middle. Germline V gene sequence: CDR1 DFQATT, CDR2 SNEGSKA (reference sequence). This CDR3 reads CSASGGSNQPQHF. The CDR3 DNA reads as TGCAGTGCTAGTGGGGGGAGCAATCAGCCCCAGCATTTT.

This clonotype was seen a few times. This chain connects TRBV19 to TRBJ2-6; the D is unclear. CDR1 is LNHDA and CDR2 is SQIVND in the germline V gene (reference sequence). This CDR3 spans 15 amino acids. Trimming pared 5 bases from V and 0 bases from J, leaving 8 bases between. CDR3 protein: CASSLPGSGANVLTF. The CDR3 region has the DNA TGTGCCAGTAGTTTACCCGGCTCTGGGGCCAACGTCCTGACTTTC. Based on the CDR3 plus reference TRBV19 and TRBJ2-6, the full variable domain is DGGITQSPKYLFRKEGQNVTLSCEQNLNHDAMYWYRQDPGQGLRLIYYSQIVNDFQKGDIAEGYSVSREKKESFPLTVTSAQKNPTAFYLCASSLPGSGANVLTFGAGSRLTVL.

This chain uses TRBV18 with TRBJ2-7; 7 nucleotides match TRBD1. Germline CDR1 reads KGHSH; CDR2 reads LQKENI. The CDR3 consists of 14 residues. Trimming cost V 4 bases and J 2 bases; bases outside gene matches: 5. CDR3 region: CASSQTGQPYEQYF. The CDR3 coding sequence is TGTGCCAGCTCACAAACGGGACAGCCCTACGAGCAGTACTTC.

This rearrangement joins TRBV6-2 or TRBV6-3 to TRBJ2-2, with unresolved D. Trimming pared 6 bases from V and 7 bases from J, leaving 12 bases between. The CDR3 extends over 13 amino acids. The germline V gene encodes CDR1 MNHEY and CDR2 SVGEGT. CDR3 protein: CASSLQRVGELFF. The DNA of the CDR3 is TGTGCCAGCAGCCTTCAAAGGGTCGGGGAGCTGTTTTTT.

Here the CDR3 DNA reads TGCAGTGCTAGGAATCGACGGCAGAACTACGAGCAGTACTTC. Translation: CSARNRRQNYEQYF. This sequence joins TRBV20-1 and TRBJ2-7, with D unclear. Trimming took off 3 bases at V and 3 bases at J, with 15 bases between the two ends. Germline V gene data show CDR1 as DFQATT and CDR2 as SNEGSKA (reference sequence). CDR3 size: 14 residues.

The rearrangement uses TRBV3-1 and TRBJ2-7, with D possibly matching TRBD2 (5 bases). V was shortened by 4 bases and J by 1 base, with 8 bases between the two germline ends. Germline CDR1 is LGHDT and CDR2 is YNNKEL (reference sequence). This CDR3 comprises 13 residues. For the CDR3, the DNA is TGTGCCAGCAGCCCCGGAGGATCCTACGAGCAGTACTTC. Translation: CASSPGGSYEQYF.

This clonotype was detected only once. The chain recombines TRBV11-2 with TRBJ2-4; D possibly corresponds to TRBD2 (5 bases). Germline V gene data show CDR1 as SGHAT and CDR2 as FQNNGV. V was pared by 0 bases and J by 9 bases, with 15 bases between. This CDR3 has 15 residues. The CDR3 DNA reads as TGTGCCAGCAGCTTAGATCTATCTAGCAGCGGCATTCAGTACTTC. As protein: CASSLDLSSSGIQYF.

Only one count was recorded for this clonotype. The rearrangement joins TRBV7-9 to TRBJ1-5, with a possible D match to TRBD1 (6 bases). V lost 4 bases to trimming and J lost 1 base, with 8 bases between them. The CDR3 has 14 residues. Germline V gene lookup returns CDR1 SEHNR and CDR2 FQNEAQ (reference sequence). The CDR3 region is CASSSTGSNQPQHF. DNA of the CDR3: TGTGCCAGCAGCTCAACAGGGAGCAATCAGCCCCAGCATTTT.

The V call is TRBV27, the J call TRBJ2-1; TRBD2 aligns across 14 bases. Germline CDR1 is MNHEY and CDR2 is SMNVEV (reference sequence). Losses at the gene ends were 5 bases for V and 2 bases for J; bases not matched to a gene: 8. This CDR3 has 18 residues. The CDR3 DNA reads TGTGCCAGCAGTCCGCTTCGACTAGCGGGAGGGACCTACAATGAGCAGTTCTTC. Translation gives CASSPLRLAGGTYNEQFF.

About this clonotype: The junction does not match germline at one end; this may be a read error. This chain joins TRBV10-1 and TRBJ1-2; D ambiguous. The CDR3 consists of 8 residues. The germline CDR1 and CDR2 sequences are WNHNN and SYGVQD (reference sequence). As DNA, the CDR3 is TGCGCCAGCAAGGACGGTCCTTTC. Amino acid sequence: CASKDGPF.

This clonotype was counted once. The chain links TRBV29-1 to TRBJ2-3, with TRBD2 identical over 7 bases. Trimming at V came to 0 bases and at J to 0 bases, leaving 12 bases not matched to a gene. The CDR3 sequence is 18 residues long. Germline CDR1 is SQVTM and CDR2 is ANQGSEA. The CDR3 sequence: CSVEDTAGVATSTDTQYF. The DNA for the CDR3 is TGCAGCGTTGAAGACACCGCGGGGGTCGCCACTAGCACAGATACGCAGTATTTT.

This chain connects TRBV21-1 to TRBJ2-5; the listed D gene, TRBD1, was not tested against the DNA. TRBV21-1 is classified as a pseudogene. This CDR3 has 18 amino acids. The chain's CDR3 is CASSNHTGGVGYQETQYF. Here the CDR3 DNA reads TGTGCCAGCAGCAATCATACAGGGGGCGTAGGGTACCAAGAGACCCAGTACTTC.

Note on this clonotype: One junction end does not reproduce the germline sequence, and a read error may be involved. V is TRBV20-1 and J is TRBJ2-1; D remains unclear. This CDR3 is built from 9 residues. The germline V gene has CDR1 DFQATT and CDR2 SNEGSKA (reference sequence). The CDR3 region has the DNA TGCAGTGCGACGGGCCCCCCGCACTTC. This sequence encodes CSATGPPHF.

V and J are TRBV6-4 and TRBJ2-1, with 10 bases matching TRBD2. Germline CDR1 and CDR2: MRHNA and SNTAGT. The CDR3 totals 14 residues. V shed 2 bases and J 11 bases; nucleotides not matched to a gene: 6. The CDR3 region is CASSDGASGGQQFF. As DNA, the CDR3 is TGTGCCAGCAGTGACGGGGCTAGCGGGGGACAGCAGTTCTTC.

The V gene is TRBV28, the J gene TRBJ2-1, with D perhaps matching TRBD1 (6 bases). Trimming cost V 2 bases and J 4 bases, with 9 bases left between them. The CDR3 has 14 residues. The germline V gene encodes CDR1 MDHEN and CDR2 SYDVKM. DNA of the CDR3: TGTGCCAGCAGTTTACCGGGACAATACAATGAGCAGTTCTTC. As protein: CASSLPGQYNEQFF.

This rearrangement joins TRBV7-2 to TRBJ1-1; TRBD1 is a possible D gene (6 bases). Trimming stripped 2 bases from V and 2 bases from J, with 15 bases between. The V gene's germline CDR1 is SGHTA and CDR2 FQGNSA. This CDR3 has 16 amino acids. The CDR3 DNA sequence: TGTGCCAGCAGCTTATGGGGGGCAGCCTCAAACACTGAAGCTTTCTTT. This codes for CASSLWGAASNTEAFF.

CDR3 coding DNA: TGCAGCGTTCGTGGGGGGGAGCAGTACTTC. Translated: CSVRGGEQYF. The J gene is TRBJ2-7, the V gene TRBV29-1, with D perhaps matching TRBD2 (6 bases). CDR1 is SQVTM, CDR2 ANQGSEA, per germline. The V and J ends lost 5 bases and 7 bases respectively, with 9 bases between them. The CDR3 is 10 amino acids.

This chain connects TRBV28 to TRBJ1-1; D is uncertain. Trimming left V 5 bases short and J 12 bases short, with 13 bases between. This CDR3 is 11 amino acids long. CDR1 is MDHEN and CDR2 is SYDVKM in the germline V gene. The CDR3: CASSRLDGTFF. CDR3 coding DNA: TGTGCCAGCAGTCGGCTCGATGGGACTTTCTTT.

The V gene is TRBV6-6, the J gene TRBJ1-1; 7 positions agree with TRBD1. V trimming: 8 bases; J trimming: 4 bases; junction bases outside the gene matches: 4. CDR1 is MNHNY, CDR2 SVGAGI, per germline (reference sequence). There are 12 residues in the CDR3. This CDR3 is CASHRGGTEAFF. The CDR3 DNA reads as TGTGCCAGCCACAGGGGTGGCACTGAAGCTTTCTTT.

The chain uses TRBV28 and TRBJ2-1; 10 bases are shared with TRBD2. V lost 8 bases to trimming and J lost 8 bases; unmatched junction nucleotides: 9. This CDR3 spans 14 amino acids. Germline V CDR1 and CDR2: MDHEN, SYDVKM. CDR3 region: CASGLAGEGDEQFF. The CDR3 DNA reads as TGTGCCAGCGGTCTAGCGGGAGAAGGGGATGAGCAGTTCTTC.

This clonotype was picked up a small number of times. One junction end disagrees with the germline gene, perhaps due to a read error. The genes are TRBV7-7 and TRBJ2-5; D remains unclear. This CDR3 contains 14 residues. Germline-derived CDR1 and CDR2 are SSHAT and FNYEAQ (reference sequence). Here the CDR3 DNA reads TGTGCTAGCAGCTCAAGGCCTCCACCAGAGACCCAGTACTTC. It specifies CASSSRPPPETQYF.

This chain joins TRBV4-1 and TRBJ2-7; 8 bases map to TRBD1. The trim removed 3 bases at V and 2 bases at J, leaving 6 bases unmatched. Germline CDR1 is MGHRA and CDR2 is YSYEKL. The CDR3 totals 15 residues. For the CDR3, the DNA is TGCGCCAGCAGCCACGCAACAGGGGGGACCTACGAGCAGTACTTC. It translates to CASSHATGGTYEQYF.

The CDR3 bases are TGTGCCAGCTCACCACCCTGGGGGCTGGGCGGCTACACCTTC. The encoded protein is CASSPPWGLGGYTF. J is TRBJ1-2 and V is TRBV18; tentatively, D is TRBD1 (6 bases). CDR3 length equals 14 residues. The germline V and J ends were trimmed by 0 bases and 8 bases, with 13 bases remaining between them. From germline, CDR1 is KGHSH and CDR2 LQKENI.

This clonotype was seen a few times. The chain is built from TRBV7-3 and TRBJ2-3, with D possibly matching TRBD2 (6 bases). The CDR3 is 10 amino acids. Trimming pared 1 base from V and 13 bases from J, leaving 6 bases between. Germline loops: CDR1 SGHTA, CDR2 FQGTGA. CDR3 region: CASSLREEYF. The CDR3 bases are TGTGCCAGCAGCTTAAGGGAGGAGTATTTT.

This sequence joins TRBV5-1 and TRBJ2-5, with 9 nucleotides matching TRBD2. Germline V CDR1 and CDR2: SGHRS, YFSETQ. The CDR3 is 14 amino acids. Unmatched junction bases numbered 4, after V lost 5 bases and J lost 2 bases. CDR3: CASSAAGGQETQYF. CDR3 nucleotide sequence: TGCGCCAGCAGTGCTGCGGGGGGGCAAGAGACCCAGTACTTC.